This T cell receptor (beta chain) was captured in a study of spatial heterogeneity in lung cancer. Study-wide background: Alpha-chain sequences were detected in numbers that were consistently lower than beta-chain sequences. An average of more than ten raw reads was observed per unique TCR and UMI combination.

In TCRdb, the 5' RACE reads were re-called with MiXCR into one record per CDR3 protein. The table lists some 83,000 distinct CDR3 sequences, around 7.8% of them singletons. Indicated time point: sample taken at primary tumor resection. The germline V gene encodes CDR1 SGDLS and CDR2 YYNGEE. The CDR3 has 16 residues. The V and J ends lost 3 bases and 3 bases, in that order; junction bases with no gene match: 6. The input for sequencing was PBMCs, taken at surgery. The gene calls are TRBV9 and TRBJ2-3; 11 nucleotides agree with TRBD2. This TCR was sampled from a male donor with early-stage non-small cell lung cancer. The CDR3 spells CASSAFGLAGTDTQYF. The CDR3 DNA sequence: TGTGCCAGCAGCGCCTTTGGACTAGCGGGTACAGATACGCAGTATTTT.